This T cell receptor beta chain was sequenced during a study of early T cells in non-severe SARS-CoV-2 infection. Study as a whole: The sequenced material was bulk RNA from unsorted whole blood, and its chains were unpaired.

Researchers attached unique molecular identifiers to individual cDNA molecules. One entry per CDR3 protein, called by TCRdb with MiXCR from the 5' RACE reads. The repertoire has 43,000 or so distinct CDR3 sequences, nearly 7.5% of them found once; the top ten carry around 8%. In its sample, this clonotype was seen a few times. Its matching antigen is unknown. Study-level results: VDJdb-based annotation leaned toward anti-spike CD8 responses and missed private and CD4 specificities.

Germline trimming cut 4 bases from V and 6 bases from J; bases unmatched to any gene: 14. Germline V gives CDR1 LGHDT, CDR2 YNNKEL (reference sequence). The CDR3 contains 17 residues. The receptor's source is an adult who was a healthcare worker with PCR-confirmed SARS-CoV-2 infection or an uninfected control (not recorded which). The sequencing sample was made of whole blood. The chain links TRBV3-1 to TRBJ1-1, with TRBD1 matching 10 bases. CDR3 coding DNA: TGTGCCAGCAGCCTCGTCGACAGGGGGCGGCGGGGGTCTGAAGCTTTCTTT. Translation gives CASSLVDRGRRGSEAFF.